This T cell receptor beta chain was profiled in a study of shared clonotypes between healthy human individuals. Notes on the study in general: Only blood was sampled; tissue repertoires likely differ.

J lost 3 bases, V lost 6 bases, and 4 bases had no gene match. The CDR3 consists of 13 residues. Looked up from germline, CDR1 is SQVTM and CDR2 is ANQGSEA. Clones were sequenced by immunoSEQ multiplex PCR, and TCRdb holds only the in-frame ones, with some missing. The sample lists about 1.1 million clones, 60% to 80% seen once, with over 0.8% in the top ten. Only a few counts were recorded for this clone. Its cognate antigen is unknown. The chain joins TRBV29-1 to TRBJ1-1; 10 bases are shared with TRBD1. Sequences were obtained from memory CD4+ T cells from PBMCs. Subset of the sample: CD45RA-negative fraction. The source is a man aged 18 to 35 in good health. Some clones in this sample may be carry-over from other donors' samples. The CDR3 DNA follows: TGCAGCGTGACAGGGGGCGGGTACACTGAAGCTTTCTTT. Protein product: CSVTGGGYTEAFF.